A selection of T cell receptor beta chains follows, all from one sample in a study of blood T cell repertoires in COVID-19. Some clones are missing from TCRdb's copy, which holds only in-frame ones; the method was immunoSEQ multiplex PCR. The sample shows 250,000 to 350,000 clones, about nine tenths of them seen only once. Sequencing was carried out using PBMCs or T cells enriched from blood (not recorded which). All receptors derive from a woman aged 18-29 years who had recovered from COVID-19. Both conserved end residues are part of each CDR3. Fields, in order: clone size, V gene, J gene, D gene, CDR3 length, CDR3 protein, CDR3 DNA. D genes are given only for firm matches. For some rows the clone size is stated as once, few or many, or as a class when expanded; others skip it.

size: .; V: TRBV11-2; J: TRBJ1-2; D: TRBD1; length: 15; CDR3: CASSTMLGQGFGYTF; DNA: TGTGCCAGCAGCACCATGTTGGGACAGGGCTTTGGCTACACCTTC
size: .; V: TRBV4-2; J: TRBJ1-1; D: .; length: 16; CDR3: CASSQEAGPTNTEAFF; DNA: TGTGCCAGCAGCCAAGAGGCGGGACCGACGAACACTGAAGCTTTCTTT
size: .; V: TRBV19; J: TRBJ1-2; D: .; length: 13; CDR3: CAGGREARTGYTF; DNA: TGTGCCGGGGGGAGGGAGGCCCGAACTGGCTACACCTTC
size: .; V: TRBV4-1; J: TRBJ2-7; D: TRBD1; length: 16; CDR3: CASSRILGTGSHEQYF; DNA: TGCGCCAGCAGCCGAATCCTCGGGACAGGGTCCCACGAGCAGTACTTC
size: .; V: TRBV5-5; J: TRBJ1-4; D: .; length: 14; CDR3: CASSLYSTNEKLFF; DNA: TGTGCCAGCAGCTTGTACTCAACTAATGAAAAACTGTTTTTT
size: .; V: TRBV6-6; J: TRBJ2-7; D: TRBD2; length: 14; CDR3: CASSVGTSGGDRYF; DNA: TGTGCCAGCAGTGTAGGGACTAGCGGGGGGGATCGGTACTTC
size: .; V: TRBV18; J: TRBJ2-3; D: TRBD1; length: 13; CDR3: CASSGDSPDTQYF; DNA: TGTGCCAGCTCAGGGGACAGCCCAGATACGCAGTATTTT
size: .; V: TRBV18; J: TRBJ2-4; D: TRBD1; length: 16; CDR3: CASSPLTGSWENIQYF; DNA: TGTGCCAGCTCACCATTGACAGGGTCTTGGGAAAACATTCAGTACTTC
size: .; V: TRBV28; J: TRBJ1-2; D: TRBD1; length: 12; CDR3: CASSLGTGGYTF; DNA: TGTGCCAGCAGTTTGGGGACAGGCGGCTACACCTTC
size: .; V: TRBV15; J: TRBJ2-1; D: TRBD1; length: 14; CDR3: CATSRGTGGNEQFF; DNA: TGTGCCACCAGCAGAGGGACAGGGGGCAATGAGCAGTTCTTC
size: .; V: TRBV29-1; J: TRBJ2-3; D: .; length: 13; CDR3: CSVEGRSTDTQYF; DNA: TGCAGCGTTGAAGGGAGGTCCACAGATACGCAGTATTTT
size: .; V: TRBV27; J: TRBJ2-2; D: .; length: 15; CDR3: CASSFFFANTGELFF; DNA: TGTGCCAGCAGTTTCTTTTTTGCGAACACCGGGGAGCTGTTTTTT
size: once; V: TRBV19; J: TRBJ1-3; D: .; length: 16; CDR3: CASSGRQYNSGNTIYF; DNA: TGTGCCAGTAGTGGGCGACAGTACAACTCTGGAAACACCATATATTTT
size: .; V: TRBV30; J: TRBJ2-7; D: .; length: 14; CDR3: CAWSVGAGGSEQYF; DNA: TGTGCCTGGAGTGTGGGGGCAGGGGGGTCCGAGCAGTACTTC
size: .; V: TRBV15; J: TRBJ1-4; D: .; length: 16; CDR3: CATSSRRGETNEKLFF; DNA: TGTGCCACCAGCAGTAGACGGGGGGAAACTAATGAAAAACTGTTTTTT
size: .; V: TRBV6-5; J: TRBJ2-1; D: .; length: 14; CDR3: CASVLDGSYNEQFF; DNA: TGTGCCTCGGTGCTCGATGGTTCCTACAATGAGCAGTTCTTC
size: .; V: TRBV7-9; J: TRBJ2-5; D: TRBD2; length: 15; CDR3: CASSHSGSGQETQYF; DNA: TGTGCCAGCAGCCATAGCGGGAGCGGACAAGAGACCCAGTACTTC
size: once; V: TRBV27; J: TRBJ2-5; D: .; length: 14; CDR3: CASSYSGVPETQYF; DNA: TGTGCCAGCAGTTACTCAGGGGTACCGGAGACCCAGTACTTC
size: few; V: TRBV18; J: TRBJ2-2; D: TRBD1; length: 15; CDR3: CASSPTQGAGGELFF; DNA: TGTGCCAGCTCACCGACTCAGGGGGCCGGCGGGGAGCTGTTTTTT
size: .; V: TRBV19; J: TRBJ1-6; D: .; length: 18; CDR3: CASSSQRPDRSYNSPLHF; DNA: TGTGCCAGTAGCTCACAGAGGCCCGACAGGTCCTATAATTCACCCCTCCACTTT
size: .; V: TRBV9; J: TRBJ2-1; D: TRBD2; length: 15; CDR3: CASSVGTSGGAEQFF; DNA: TGTGCCAGCAGCGTAGGGACTAGCGGGGGGGCTGAGCAGTTCTTC
size: .; V: TRBV6-5; J: TRBJ1-3; D: .; length: 13; CDR3: CASSFISGNTIYF; DNA: TGTGCCAGCAGTTTCATCTCTGGAAACACCATATATTTT
size: .; V: TRBV9; J: TRBJ1-1; D: .; length: 14; CDR3: CASTRQQGDTEAFF; DNA: TGTGCCAGCACCCGCCAACAGGGAGATACTGAAGCTTTCTTT
size: .; V: TRBV4-1; J: TRBJ2-7; D: TRBD2; length: 15; CDR3: CASSQGRGSSYEQYF; DNA: TGCGCCAGCAGCCAAGGGCGGGGGAGCTCCTACGAGCAGTACTTC
size: once; V: TRBV9; J: TRBJ2-5; D: .; length: 15; CDR3: CASSERATTGETQYF; DNA: TGTGCCAGCAGCGAGAGGGCCACTACCGGGGAGACCCAGTACTTC
size: .; V: TRBV6-5; J: TRBJ2-2; D: .; length: 14; CDR3: CASSTRVNTGELFF; DNA: TGTGCCAGCAGTACCAGGGTGAACACCGGGGAGCTGTTTTTT
size: .; V: TRBV27; J: TRBJ1-4; D: .; length: 13; CDR3: CASTGGGDEKLFF; DNA: TGTGCCAGTACCGGGGGAGGGGATGAAAAACTGTTTTTT
size: .; V: TRBV18; J: TRBJ2-1; D: .; length: 13; CDR3: CASSPSHEDEQFF; DNA: TGTGCCAGCTCACCATCGCATGAGGATGAGCAGTTCTTC
size: .; V: TRBV2; J: TRBJ2-3; D: .; length: 12; CDR3: CASGRVSDTQYF; DNA: TGTGCCAGCGGCAGGGTTTCAGATACGCAGTATTTT
size: few; V: TRBV7-9; J: TRBJ2-5; D: TRBD2; length: 13; CDR3: CASSRSGTRNQYF; DNA: TGTGCCAGCAGCAGATCCGGGACTAGAAACCAGTACTTC
size: .; V: TRBV6-5; J: TRBJ1-1; D: .; length: 14; CDR3: CASTNNWGGTEAFF; DNA: TGTGCCAGCACCAACAATTGGGGAGGCACTGAAGCTTTCTTT
size: .; V: TRBV10-2; J: TRBJ2-7; D: .; length: 16; CDR3: CASSSLDSMFAYEQYF; DNA: TGCGCCAGCAGTTCCCTCGACAGCATGTTTGCCTACGAGCAGTACTTC
size: .; V: TRBV28; J: TRBJ2-7; D: .; length: 15; CDR3: CASTSRSTSSYEQYF; DNA: TGTGCCAGCACATCGAGGAGCACGAGCTCCTACGAGCAGTACTTC
size: .; V: TRBV30; J: TRBJ1-3; D: .; length: 16; CDR3: CAWSVRRGPSGNTIYF; DNA: TGTGCCTGGAGTGTAAGGCGGGGTCCGTCTGGAAACACCATATATTTT
size: .; V: TRBV6-5; J: TRBJ1-4; D: .; length: 13; CDR3: CASKSQNNEKLFF; DNA: TGTGCCAGCAAATCACAGAACAATGAAAAACTGTTTTTT
size: .; V: TRBV5-1; J: TRBJ2-1; D: TRBD2; length: 16; CDR3: CASSRGGTSGHNEQFF; DNA: TGCGCCAGCAGCCGTGGTGGGACTAGCGGCCACAATGAGCAGTTCTTC
size: .; V: TRBV13; J: TRBJ1-2; D: TRBD1; length: 14; CDR3: CASSPSRDRDGYTF; DNA: TGTGCCAGCAGCCCTTCCCGGGACAGGGATGGCTACACCTTC
size: .; V: TRBV30; J: TRBJ1-6; D: TRBD1; length: 13; CDR3: CAWRQGGGSPLHF; DNA: TGTGCCTGGAGACAAGGGGGCGGGTCACCCCTCCACTTT
size: .; V: TRBV11-2; J: TRBJ2-5; D: .; length: 13; CDR3: CASSLGPTETQYF; DNA: TGTGCCAGCAGCTTAGGTCCTACAGAGACCCAGTACTTC
size: .; V: TRBV2; J: TRBJ1-5; D: TRBD1; length: 14; CDR3: CASSGDSYNQPQHF; DNA: TGTGCCAGCAGTGGGGACAGCTACAATCAGCCCCAGCATTTT
size: .; V: TRBV19; J: TRBJ1-2; D: TRBD1; length: 15; CDR3: CASSPGQGGYYGYTF; DNA: TGTGCCAGTAGTCCTGGACAGGGAGGGTACTATGGCTACACCTTC
size: .; V: TRBV11-2; J: TRBJ2-2; D: TRBD2; length: 15; CDR3: CASRGLAGVAGELFF; DNA: TGTGCCAGCAGGGGACTAGCGGGAGTGGCCGGGGAGCTGTTTTTT